This paragraph covers one TCR beta chain sequence. The data belong to a study of blood T cell repertoires in COVID-19. Study information: Specimens from acute and convalescent COVID-19 originated in the United States, Italy and Spain. PBMCs, B-cell-depleted T cells, or T cells were the source of the cDNA or gDNA that made up the material.

Original processing methods: Estimation of nucleated cell counts relied on the amplification of reference gene primers. Profiled with immunoSEQ multiplex PCR; TCRdb holds only in-frame clones, not every one. V and J calls and clone size follow that table, whereas D and trimming were derived from the DNA. The table has hundreds of thousands of clones, about 89% seen once. Germline CDR1 MNHNS, CDR2 SASEGT. This CDR3 spans 19 amino acids. Deletions cut 2 bases from V and 1 base from J, with 24 bases between. The chain carries TRBV6-1 and TRBJ2-7; the D gene is possibly TRBD1 (6 bases). The receptor's source is a woman aged 25 to 45 with acute or convalescent COVID-19. Sequencing was done on a sample of peripheral blood. CDR3 sequence reads: CASSELSSGIGTTSYEQYF. The CDR3 region has the DNA TGTGCCAGCAGTGAATTGTCTTCCGGGATCGGGACAACGTCCTACGAGCAGTACTTC.